This T cell receptor beta chain was identified during a study of T cell repertoires in cytomegalovirus infection. Study overall: In public TCR beta signatures, there were indications of both CMV infection and matching HLA type. Study-level findings and limits: The response measured ex vivo was dominated by TCR beta clonotypes (HLA-C-restricted and CMV-specific).

In TCRdb, the reads were re-called with MiXCR into one record per CDR3 protein. The sample has some 800,000 distinct CDR3 sequences; 25% to 35% are singletons. A remark on this clonotype: Its antigen remains unknown.

Per the germline V gene, CDR1 is SEHNR and CDR2 is FQNEAQ (reference sequence). Trimming removed 7 bases from V and 7 bases from J, with 9 bases in between. This CDR3 has 11 residues. Sequences were derived from cultured CD8+ T cells from PBMCs, sampled from culture after CMV antigen stimulation. The source is a human donor in good health (CMV status not recorded). Some clones in this sample may be carry-over from other donors' samples. This chain uses TRBV7-9 with TRBJ2-3; D call uncertain. DNA of the CDR3: TGTGCCAGCAACCCTTCCCATACGCAGTATTTT. Translating it yields CASNPSHTQYF.